This T cell receptor beta chain was obtained from a study of T cell repertoires in cytomegalovirus infection. The study's findings and limits: Individuals carrying CMV plus the relevant HLA were identified by cumulative frequency of public TCR beta families. Within the response measured ex vivo, HLA-C-restricted CMV-specific TCR beta clonotypes were dominant.

TCRdb independently ran MiXCR on the reads; one entry per CDR3 protein. The table records around 750,000 distinct CDR3 sequences, over 25% of them present only once. This CDR3 region has 15 residues. Trimming cost V 7 bases and J 6 bases; bases outside gene matches: 5. This clonotype appeared a few times. Its antigen is currently unknown. This sequence was found in a human donor in good health (CMV status not recorded). Some clones in this sample may be carry-over from other donors' samples. The chain is built from TRBV12-3 or TRBV12-4 and TRBJ2-2; 13 bases map to TRBD2. The sample in question was cultured CD8+ T cells from PBMCs, obtained from culture after CMV antigen stimulation. CDR3 amino acids: CASIQTSGGPGELFF. CDR3 DNA: TGTGCCAGCATCCAGACTAGCGGGGGGCCCGGGGAGCTGTTTTTT.